These T cell receptor beta chains were read from a single sample in a study of CD8 T cells in Susac syndrome. TCRdb re-called the immunoSEQ multiplex PCR reads with MiXCR, one entry per CDR3 protein. This table has fewer than 150,000 distinct CDR3 sequences, approximately 90% appearing once. The sample taken for sequencing was CD8+ T cells from PBMCs. These receptors were obtained from a human donor with multiple sclerosis. Each CDR3 is given with its conserved first and last residue. D genes are given only for firm matches. A clone size is listed for some rows: how often the clone was seen (once, few, many), or a class if it is expanded.

>NA|NA|TRBV7-9|TRBJ1-2
CASSLAQRGTSGYTF
TGTGCCAGCAGCTTAGCGCAACGGGGGACCTCGGGCTACACCTTC
>TRBD2|NA|TRBV2|TRBJ2-1
CASSESGGEWNEQFF
TGTGCCAGCAGTGAAAGCGGGGGAGAGTGGAATGAGCAGTTCTTC
>TRBD2|NA|TRBV18|TRBJ2-3
CASSPETSVRIDTQYF
TGTGCCAGCTCACCAGAGACTAGCGTCCGTATAGATACGCAGTATTTT
>TRBD1|NA|TRBV27|TRBJ1-1
CASSTARGLTEAFF
TGTGCCAGCAGTACAGCCAGGGGGCTGACTGAAGCTTTCTTT
>NA|NA|TRBV4-2|TRBJ2-1
CASSQVEGEVYNEQFF
TGTGCCAGCAGCCAAGTCGAGGGAGAGGTCTACAATGAGCAGTTCTTC
>NA|NA|TRBV24-1|TRBJ2-2
CATSDYETPHAGELFF
TGTGCCACCAGTGATTATGAGACTCCCCACGCCGGGGAGCTGTTTTTT
>NA|NA|TRBV11-2|TRBJ2-7
CASSGSGRVISYEQYF
TGTGCCAGCAGCGGCAGTGGACGGGTGATCTCCTACGAGCAGTACTTC
>TRBD2|NA|TRBV24-1|TRBJ2-3
CATSDALAGPATDTQYF
TGTGCCACCAGTGATGCCCTAGCGGGACCGGCCACAGATACGCAGTATTTT
>NA|few|TRBV7-6|TRBJ2-1
CASSLSSSYNEQFF
TGTGCCAGCAGCTTGAGCAGCTCCTACAATGAGCAGTTCTTC
>TRBD1|NA|TRBV7-8|TRBJ2-7
CASSAMTGFYEQYF
TGTGCCAGCAGCGCCATGACAGGGTTCTACGAGCAGTACTTC
>NA|NA|TRBV25-1|TRBJ2-2
CASGVGWAGELFF
TGTGCCAGCGGGGTTGGTTGGGCCGGGGAGCTGTTTTTT
>TRBD2|NA|TRBV29-1|TRBJ2-1
CSVDGLAGIYNEQFF
TGCAGCGTTGACGGACTAGCGGGGATCTACAATGAGCAGTTCTTC
>TRBD1|NA|TRBV30|TRBJ2-7
CAWGTGQGFYEQYF
TGTGCCTGGGGTACGGGACAGGGGTTCTACGAGCAGTACTTC
>NA|NA|TRBV6-2/TRBV6-3|TRBJ1-2
CASSYNSNGYTF
TGTGCCAGCAGTTACAATTCGAATGGCTACACCTTC
>NA|NA|TRBV30|TRBJ2-3
CAWSVFWVATDTQYF
TGTGCCTGGAGTGTATTTTGGGTGGCCACAGATACGCAGTATTTT
>TRBD1|NA|TRBV25-1|TRBJ2-2
CASSDPGQANTGELFF
TGTGCCAGCAGTGATCCGGGACAGGCGAACACCGGGGAGCTGTTTTTT
>TRBD1|NA|TRBV7-9|TRBJ2-5
CASSLSDRGRETQYF
TGTGCCAGCAGCTTATCTGACAGGGGTCGGGAGACCCAGTACTTC
>TRBD2|once|TRBV5-4|TRBJ2-1
CASSLLGRARTYNEQFF
TGTGCCAGCAGCTTACTCGGGAGGGCCAGGACCTACAATGAGCAGTTCTTC
>NA|NA|TRBV12-3/TRBV12-4|TRBJ2-1
CASSLTGFISYNEQFF
TGTGCCAGCAGTTTAACAGGATTTATCTCCTACAATGAGCAGTTCTTC
>NA|few|TRBV5-1|TRBJ2-7
CASSLFSGTSYEQYF
TGCGCCAGCAGCTTGTTTTCGGGGACCTCCTACGAGCAGTACTTC
>TRBD2|NA|TRBV4-1|TRBJ2-1
CASSPGLAGRTGLNEQFF
TGCGCCAGCAGCCCGGGACTAGCGGGCCGGACAGGGCTTAATGAGCAGTTCTTC
>NA|few|TRBV7-3|TRBJ2-7
CASSLTAGVEQYF
TGTGCCAGCAGCTTAACGGCCGGGGTCGAGCAGTACTTC
>NA|NA|TRBV11-2|TRBJ2-3
CASSLGMGESTDTQYF
TGTGCCAGCAGCTTAGGGATGGGGGAGAGCACAGATACGCAGTATTTT
>NA|few|TRBV6-5|TRBJ1-5
CASSYVGSNQPQHF
TGTGCCAGCAGTTACGTAGGGAGCAATCAGCCCCAGCATTTT
>NA|NA|TRBV3-1|TRBJ1-1
CASSYNRLNTEAFF
TGTGCCAGCAGCTATAACCGGTTGAACACTGAAGCTTTCTTT
>NA|NA|TRBV5-6|TRBJ1-1
CASSFLTARGAFF
TGTGCCAGCAGCTTCCTGACAGCCCGGGGAGCTTTCTTT